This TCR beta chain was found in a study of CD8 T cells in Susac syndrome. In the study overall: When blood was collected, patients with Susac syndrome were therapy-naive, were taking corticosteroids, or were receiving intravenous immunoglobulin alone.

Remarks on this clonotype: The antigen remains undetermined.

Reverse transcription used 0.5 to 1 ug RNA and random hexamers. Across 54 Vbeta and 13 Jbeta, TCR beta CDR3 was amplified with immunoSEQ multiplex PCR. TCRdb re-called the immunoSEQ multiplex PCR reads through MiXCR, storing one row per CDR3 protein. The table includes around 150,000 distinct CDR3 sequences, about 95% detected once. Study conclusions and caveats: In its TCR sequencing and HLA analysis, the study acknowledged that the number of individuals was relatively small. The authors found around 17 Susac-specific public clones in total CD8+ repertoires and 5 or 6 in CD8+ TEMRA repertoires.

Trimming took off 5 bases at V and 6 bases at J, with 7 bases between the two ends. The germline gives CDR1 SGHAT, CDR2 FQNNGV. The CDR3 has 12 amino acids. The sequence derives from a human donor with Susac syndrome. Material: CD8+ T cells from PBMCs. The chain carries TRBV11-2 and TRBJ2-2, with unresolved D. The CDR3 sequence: CASSRDSGELFF. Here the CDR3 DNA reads TGTGCCAGCAGCCGTGATTCCGGGGAGCTGTTTTTT.